This section outlines one TCR beta chain sequence together with its context. No antigen is known for it. A read error is possible here, since a much larger clone lies one base away. The CDR3 consists of 13 residues. Trimming took off 1 base at V and 5 bases at J, with 6 bases between the two ends. The germline V gene encodes CDR1 SEHNR and CDR2 FQNEAQ (reference sequence). The data stem from a study of blood T cells in healthy people across ages. Findings and caveats of the study: Estimates drawn from one million T cells were deemed to understate diversity.

For the second PCR, which ran for about 6 to 12 cycles, a sample-barcoded 5' primer and a J-beta primer mix were used. One entry per CDR3 protein results from TCRdb running MiXCR on the 5' RACE reads. The data hold some 890,000 distinct CDR3 sequences, with almost 30% observed a single time. Extraction of total RNA produced a minimum of 5 micrograms from each sample. These data also formed part of another study, on T cells of mothers and their children. That investigation notes: It was found that thymic selection shapes TCR recombination output similarly in related and unrelated pairs.

The chain links TRBV7-9 to TRBJ1-5; D ambiguous. The sequencing input was blood. The TCR was taken from a woman in her 40s in good health. CDR3 in DNA: TGTGCCAGCAGCTTAGAATGGGATCAGCCCCAGCATTTT. It specifies CASSLEWDQPQHF.